The T cell receptor (beta chain) under discussion was sequenced for a study of tumor-infiltrating lymphocytes in oesophageal squamous cell carcinoma. This CDR3 has 13 residues. Germline loops: CDR1 SGHVS, CDR2 FNYEAQ. Of note for this clonotype: One end of the junction fails to match germline, which may point to a read error.

TCRdb re-called the PCR reads with MiXCR, one entry per CDR3 protein. The sample holds about 12,000 distinct CDR3 sequences; roughly 55% are singletons and the top ten take more than 30%. Sequencing used esophageal tumor tissue. This TCR was sampled from a female donor with esophageal squamous cell carcinoma. The rearrangement links TRBV7-6 to TRBJ2-1, with D unclear. This chain's CDR3 is CASSSLSHNEQFF. The CDR3 DNA reads as TGTGCCAGCAGCTCTCTCTCCCACAATGAGCAGTTCTTC.